Below, 16 T cell receptor beta chains from the same sample are listed, as sequenced in a study of blood T cell repertoires in COVID-19. The assay was immunoSEQ multiplex PCR, and TCRdb's table has in-frame clones only and misses some. In the table there are fewer than 350,000 clones, roughly 90% of which are singletons. The sequencing sample was made of peripheral blood. The receptor set was obtained from a woman aged 30 to 39 with COVID-19, enrolled during active disease.

J is TRBJ1-5 and V is TRBV28, with D tentatively TRBD1 (5 bases). Germline V gene lookup returns CDR1 MDHEN and CDR2 SYDVKM. V was clipped by 6 bases and J by 0 bases, with 12 bases between them. The length of the CDR3 is 15 residues. The CDR3 spells CASRGVRGSNQPQHF. CDR3 DNA sequence: TGTGCCAGCAGAGGGGTGCGTGGTAGCAATCAGCCCCAGCATTTT.

The V call is TRBV5-5, the J call TRBJ2-7; a weak D match, TRBD2 (6 bases). The germline V and J ends were trimmed by 3 bases and 3 bases, with 7 bases remaining between them. The CDR3 is 12 amino acids. The germline gives CDR1 SGHKS, CDR2 YYEKEE (reference sequence). The CDR3 is CASSWGDYEQYF. CDR3 nucleotides: TGTGCCAGCAGCTGGGGGGACTACGAGCAGTACTTC.

This chain joins TRBV7-9 and TRBJ1-3; D is possibly TRBD1 (5 bases). The CDR3 extends over 15 amino acids. Germline V gene lookup returns CDR1 SEHNR and CDR2 FQNEAQ (reference sequence). Trimming stripped 6 bases from V and 2 bases from J, with 14 bases between. CDR3 region: CASSPGQVAGNTIYF. The CDR3 DNA reads as TGTGCCAGCAGTCCAGGGCAGGTCGCTGGAAACACCATATATTTT.

The chain carries TRBV4-1 and TRBJ2-3; 8 bases agree with TRBD2. Germline CDR1 reads MGHRA; CDR2 reads YSYEKL. Trimming took 5 bases from V and 7 from J; bases not matched to a gene: 11. The CDR3 has 15 residues. CDR3 loop: CASSKRSGAANTQYF. CDR3 bases: TGCGCCAGCAGCAAACGTAGCGGGGCCGCAAATACGCAGTATTTT.

The chain links TRBV5-4 to TRBJ1-6; 8 bases line up with TRBD1. The junction had 5 bases not matched to a gene; V was cut back by 3 bases and J by 0 bases. Per the germline V gene, CDR1 is SGHNT and CDR2 is YYREEE (reference sequence). The CDR3 extends over 17 amino acids. The CDR3 region has the DNA TGTGCCAGCAGCTGGAGGACAGGGAGCTCCTATAATTCACCCCTCCACTTT. Translation: CASSWRTGSSYNSPLHF.

The J gene is TRBJ2-3, the V gene TRBV5-1, with TRBD2 identical over 11 bases. The germline V gene has CDR1 SGHRS and CDR2 YFSETQ. The CDR3 is 16 amino acids. V was pared by 0 bases and J by 6 bases, with 6 bases of the junction left unmatched. In DNA form, the CDR3 reads TGCGCCAGCAGCTTGGCGGCTAGCGGGGGGTTGGATACGCAGTATTTT. Translating it yields CASSLAASGGLDTQYF. The full variable domain, with the rest looked up from reference TRBV5-1 and TRBJ2-3, is KAGVTQTPRYLIKTRGQQVTLSCSPISGHRSVSWYQQTPGQGLQFLFEYFSETQRNKGNFPGRFSGRQFSNSRSEMNVSTLELGDSALYLCASSLAASGGLDTQYFGPGTRLTVL.

This clone was observed a single time. The chain couples TRBV2 to TRBJ1-3; D not resolved. CDR3 size: 15 residues. V lost 8 bases and J lost 0, with 14 bases in between. Germline-derived CDR1 and CDR2 are SNHLY and FYNNEI. CDR3 residues: CASGEGLSSGNTIYF. As DNA, the CDR3 is TGTGCCAGCGGGGAGGGCCTCAGCTCTGGAAACACCATATATTTT. The whole variable domain, remainder taken from reference TRBV2 and TRBJ1-3, is EPEVTQTPSHQVTQMGQEVILRCVPISNHLYFYWYRQILGQKVEFLVSFYNNEISEKSEIFDDQFSVERPDGSNFTLKIRSTKLEDSAMYFCASGEGLSSGNTIYFGEGSWLTVV.

V usage is TRBV27 and J usage is TRBJ1-6; a weak D match, TRBD1 (5 bases). The V gene lost 10 bases and the J gene lost 9 bases, with 16 bases spanning the gap. Per germline, CDR1 MNHEY and CDR2 SMNVEV (reference sequence). The CDR3 is made up of 13 amino acids. CDR3 sequence (DNA): TGTGCCACCGGGACTTCGGCCATTTCACCCCTCCACTTT. This codes for CATGTSAISPLHF.

The chain is built from TRBV7-8 and TRBJ2-7, with D possibly being TRBD1 (6 bases). V was trimmed by 3 bases and J by 2 bases, leaving 11 bases between them. Germline CDR1 is SGHVS and CDR2 is FQNEAQ. The CDR3 length is 14 residues. The CDR3 is CASSLRGQAYEQYF. The CDR3 region has the DNA TGTGCCAGCAGCTTGAGGGGACAAGCCTACGAGCAGTACTTC. The whole variable domain, remainder taken from reference TRBV7-8 and TRBJ2-7, is GAGVSQSPRYKVAKRGQDVALRCDPISGHVSLFWYQQALGQGPEFLTYFQNEAQLDKSGLPSDRFFAERPEGSVSTLKIQRTQQEDSAVYLCASSLRGQAYEQYFGPGTRLTVT.

This clone has just one count. This sequence joins TRBV5-1 and TRBJ1-1, with D possibly matching TRBD1 (5 bases). Germline assignment: CDR1 SGHRS and CDR2 YFSETQ. The CDR3 runs to 15 residues. V dropped 0 bases and J dropped 3 bases, with 12 bases sitting between them. CDR3: CASSLGTIGDTEAFF. CDR3 nucleotides: TGCGCCAGCAGCTTGGGGACAATAGGGGACACTGAAGCTTTCTTT.

This chain links TRBV27 with TRBJ2-7; 7 positions match TRBD1. This CDR3 has 14 residues. After removal of 4 bases from V and 5 bases from J, the junction contained 8 bases not matched to a gene. Germline V gene sequence: CDR1 MNHEY, CDR2 SMNVEV (reference sequence). CDR3 sequence reads: CASSSGTVSHEQYF. CDR3 DNA sequence: TGTGCCAGCAGTTCCGGGACAGTCAGCCACGAGCAGTACTTC.

The CDR3: CASSLGAFHNSPLHF. The CDR3 region has the DNA TGTGCCAGCAGCCTTGGAGCCTTCCATAATTCACCCCTCCACTTT. The chain has TRBV3-1 (or the pseudogene TRBV3-2) and TRBJ1-6; D is unresolved. Deletions cut 4 bases from V and 5 bases from J, with 12 bases between. The CDR3 length is 15 residues. Germline V gives CDR1 LGHDT, CDR2 YNNKEL (reference sequence).

CDR3 amino acids: CASSNKFTQYF. CDR3 DNA sequence: TGTGCCAGTAGTAACAAGTTTACGCAGTACTTC. This chain uses TRBV19 with TRBJ2-7, with unresolved D. The CDR3 contains 11 residues. V was cut by 4 bases and J by 9 bases, with 10 bases left in between. Germline V CDR1 and CDR2: LNHDA, SQIVND (reference sequence).

The V and J genes are TRBV4-1 and TRBJ2-5; TRBD1 agrees at 8 bases. Unmatched junction bases numbered 7, after V lost 3 bases and J lost 10 bases. The CDR3 length is 13 residues. Germline assignment: CDR1 MGHRA and CDR2 YSYEKL. The CDR3, as DNA: TGCGCCAGCAGCCAGAATGGACAGGGAGACCAGTACTTC. It translates to CASSQNGQGDQYF.

In regard to this clone: The sample carries other DNA sequences with the same CDR3. This chain joins TRBV3-1 (or the pseudogene TRBV3-2) and TRBJ1-5; no definite D call. The V end lost 1 base, the J end lost 6 bases, and 7 bases lay between the germline ends. In germline, CDR1 is LGHDT, CDR2 YNNKEL (reference sequence). The CDR3 runs 13 residues. The CDR3 DNA is TGTGCCAGCAGCCAAGTCGGAGGTCAGCCCCAGCATTTT. Protein product: CASSQVGGQPQHF.

The chain employs TRBV7-6 and TRBJ1-1; D unresolved. CDR3 size: 14 residues. V lost 1 base and J lost 8, with 14 bases in between. The germline V gene encodes CDR1 SGHVS and CDR2 FNYEAQ. CDR3 sequence reads: CASSLVGSADEAFF. CDR3 in DNA: TGTGCCAGCAGCTTAGTTGGTAGCGCAGACGAAGCTTTCTTT.